One sample yielded the 5 T cell receptor beta chains listed below, sequenced in a study of T-cell reconstitution after alpha-beta-depleted transplantation in children. Researchers prepared the TCRbeta library using unique molecular identifiers, the study reports. From the PCR reads, TCRdb called clonotypes with MiXCR, one entry per CDR3 protein. This sample has 150,000 to 250,000 distinct CDR3 sequences; about 14% occur once, and the top ten carry approximately 13%. Sequencing was performed on PBMCs from the stem cell graft donor, taken from the stem cell graft. Receptor source: a human donor who donated a stem cell graft to a child with acute lymphoblastic leukemia.

About this clonotype: Given a much more abundant clone one base away, this may be a read error. The chain uses TRBV7-2 and TRBJ2-3; D not certain. Trimming left V 5 bases short and J 0 bases short, with 9 bases between. Germline V gene lookup returns CDR1 SGHTA and CDR2 FQGNSA. The CDR3 runs 14 residues. For the CDR3, the DNA is TGTGCCAGCAGCCCCTACATGAGCACAGATACGCAGTATTTT. Protein: CASSPYMSTDTQYF.

The chain recombines TRBV27 with TRBJ1-2, with D unclear. The CDR3 spans 15 residues. Trimming took 4 bases from V and 4 from J, leaving 16 bases between them. The germline gives CDR1 MNHEY, CDR2 SMNVEV (reference sequence). CDR3 amino acids: CASSSLRAHRYGYTF. In DNA form, the CDR3 reads TGTGCCAGCAGTTCCCTGAGGGCCCACCGCTATGGCTACACCTTC.

This clonotype was detected only a few times. The V and J genes are TRBV9 and TRBJ2-5; 9 nucleotides match TRBD2. Germline CDR1 is SGDLS and CDR2 is YYNGEE. This CDR3 contains 15 residues. V trimming: 2 bases; J trimming: 1 base; junction bases outside the gene matches: 3. CDR3 region: CASSVSGRSQETQYF. The CDR3 DNA follows: TGTGCCAGCAGCGTTAGCGGGAGAAGCCAAGAGACCCAGTACTTC.

This clonotype was seen only once. The rearrangement joins TRBV19 to TRBJ1-1; no firm D call. Germline V CDR1 and CDR2: LNHDA, SQIVND (reference sequence). The CDR3 consists of 12 residues. V was clipped by 3 bases and J by 10 bases, with 12 bases between them. This CDR3 is CASSISFAGAFF. The CDR3 DNA is TGTGCCAGTAGTATTAGCTTCGCGGGAGCTTTCTTT.

This clonotype was observed at least ten times. J is TRBJ2-7 and V is TRBV7-6; TRBD1 is a possible D gene (6 bases). The V gene's germline CDR1 is SGHVS and CDR2 FNYEAQ. Trimming cost V 5 bases and J 6 bases, with 8 bases left between them. The CDR3 is 11 residues long. The CDR3 protein is CASSGRGEQYF. The CDR3 nucleotides are TGTGCCAGCAGCGGCAGGGGCGAGCAGTACTTC. The complete variable domain, with remaining parts taken from reference TRBV7-6 and TRBJ2-7, reads GAGVSQSPRYKVTKRGQDVALRCDPISGHVSLYWYRQALGQGPEFLTYFNYEAQQDKSGLPNDRFSAERPEGSISTLTIQRTEQRDSAMYRCASSGRGEQYFGPGTRLTVT.